This TCR beta chain originates from a study of cytomegalovirus exposure and HLA in healthy donors. This clone was picked up one time. Its target is not known. Study-level results: Immune exposure was documented only through CMV serostatus.

With 7 bases clipped from V and 7 bases from J, the junction kept 8 bases outside the gene matches. There are 13 residues in the CDR3. The germline V gene has CDR1 SQVTM and CDR2 ANQGSEA. The PCR contained 60 Vbeta and 13 Jbeta primers. Clones were read by immunoSEQ multiplex PCR, and TCRdb kept only the in-frame ones, dropping some. Among roughly 99,000 clones listed, 73% were seen once. The chain uses TRBV29-1 and TRBJ1-1; 11 nucleotides align to TRBD1. Sequenced sample: PBMCs. This clonotype was obtained from a man aged 30 to 39 in good health and CMV-seronegative. As DNA, the CDR3 is TGCAGCGCCCGGGGGACAGGGGGACTTGAAGCTTTCTTT. It yields the protein CSARGTGGLEAFF.